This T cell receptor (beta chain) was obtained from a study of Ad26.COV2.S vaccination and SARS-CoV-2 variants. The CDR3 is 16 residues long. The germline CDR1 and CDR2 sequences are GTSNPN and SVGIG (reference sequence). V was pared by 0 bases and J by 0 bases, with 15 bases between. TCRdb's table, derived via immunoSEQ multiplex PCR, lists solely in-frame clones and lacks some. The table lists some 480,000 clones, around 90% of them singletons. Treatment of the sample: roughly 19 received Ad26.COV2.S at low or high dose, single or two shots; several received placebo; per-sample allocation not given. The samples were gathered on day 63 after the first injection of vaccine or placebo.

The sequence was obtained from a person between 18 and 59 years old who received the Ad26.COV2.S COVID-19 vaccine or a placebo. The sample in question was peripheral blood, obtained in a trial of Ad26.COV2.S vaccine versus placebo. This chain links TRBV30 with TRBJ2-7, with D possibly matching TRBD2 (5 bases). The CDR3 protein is CAWSVGLAQNSYEQYF. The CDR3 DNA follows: TGTGCCTGGAGTGTAGGTCTAGCTCAGAACTCCTACGAGCAGTACTTC.